Listed below are T cell receptor beta chains from one sample, sequenced in a study of T cells in Graves' hyperthyroidism and ophthalmopathy. Using its own MiXCR run on the multiplex PCR reads, TCRdb lists one record per CDR3 protein. Of under 550,000 distinct CDR3 sequences listed, 20% were seen once; the top ten hold about half. The sequenced sample was blood. The receptors come from a man aged 40-50 years with Graves' ophthalmopathy. The CDR3 runs from the conserved cysteine through the conserved F or W. D genes are given only for firm matches. Size is omitted from some rows. Given values are once, few, many or a class for expanded clones.

V gene,D gene,clone size,J gene,CDR3 DNA,CDR3 protein
TRBV10-1,TRBD2,few,TRBJ2-3,TGCGCCAGCAGTGAAAGCGGGGGAAACACAGATACGCAGTATTTT,CASSESGGNTDTQYF
TRBV19,TRBD2,.,TRBJ2-3,TGTGCCAGTAGTATAGAGAAGGGACTAGCTACAGATACGCAGTATTTT,CASSIEKGLATDTQYF
TRBV5-1,.,few,TRBJ1-1,TGCGCCAGCAGCTGGGGGATTACCCTGAACACTGAAGCTTTCTTT,CASSWGITLNTEAFF
TRBV10-2,TRBD2,many,TRBJ2-1,TGCGCCAGCAGTTCCCCGGGACTAGATTTCGGTGAGCAGTTCTTC,CASSSPGLDFGEQFF
TRBV6-9,TRBD2,.,TRBJ2-5,TGTGCCAGCAGTTATCTAGCGGAGGCCACTTACCAAGAGACCCAGTACTTC,CASSYLAEATYQETQYF
TRBV12-3/TRBV12-4,.,many,TRBJ1-1,TGTGCCAGCAGCCTCGACAGGATGAACACTGAAGCTTTCTTT,CASSLDRMNTEAFF
TRBV6-1,TRBD2,.,TRBJ2-2,TGTGCCAGCCCCCAGCGGGGAGTCACCGGGGAGCTGTTTTTT,CASPQRGVTGELFF
TRBV7-9,TRBD2,few,TRBJ2-3,TGTGCCAGCAGCTTAATGACTAGCGGCACAGATACGCAGTATTTT,CASSLMTSGTDTQYF
TRBV4-1,.,.,TRBJ2-5,TGCGCCAGCAGCCAAGACAGACCTGGAGAGACCCAGTACTTC,CASSQDRPGETQYF
TRBV28,TRBD2,few,TRBJ2-1,TGTGCCTGTCTAGGGACTAGGGTTACGAATAAGCAGTTCTTC,CACLGTRVTNKQFF
TRBV10-3,TRBD1,.,TRBJ2-5,TGTGCCACCTCTGGGACAGGGGAAGAGACCCAGTACTTC,CATSGTGEETQYF
TRBV13,.,.,TRBJ1-3,TGTGCCAGCAGCGCGGGGGGGCGCTACTCTGGAAACACCATATATTTT,CASSAGGRYSGNTIYF
TRBV29-1,.,.,TRBJ2-7,TGCAGCGTGGGTACTCCGGGTCTCCGGGCCGAGCAGTACTTC,CSVGTPGLRAEQYF
TRBV7-9,.,once,TRBJ1-2,TGTGCCAGCAGCTCCGTTGTATTATTCGATCAGGGAAACTATGGCTACACCTTC,CASSSVVLFDQGNYGYTF
TRBV5-1,TRBD1,.,TRBJ1-1,TGCGCCAGCAGCCCGGGACAGGGGCGTGGCACTGAAGCTTTCTTT,CASSPGQGRGTEAFF
TRBV6-2/TRBV6-3,.,few,TRBJ2-2,TGTGCCACCTCGACGAACACCGGGGAGCTGTTTTTT,CATSTNTGELFF
TRBV28,TRBD1,many,TRBJ1-1,TGTGCCAGCAGTACGCACAGGGGTGGGTCTAGAGCTTTCTTT,CASSTHRGGSRAFF
TRBV18,TRBD2,many,TRBJ2-1,TGTGCCAGCTCACCACCCCGGACTAGCGGGAGAAGGTACAATGAGCAGTTCTTC,CASSPPRTSGRRYNEQFF
TRBV5-1,.,many,TRBJ2-1,TGCGCCAGCAGCCGAGCCGGACCAAGCTCCTACAATGAGCAGTTCTTC,CASSRAGPSSYNEQFF
TRBV28,.,many,TRBJ1-1,TGTGCCAGCAGTTTAGTGGGCAGTCAACGCCGCGAGGCTTTCTTT,CASSLVGSQRREAFF
TRBV5-1,TRBD2,many,TRBJ2-3,TGCGCCAGCAGCTTGAAGGCGGGGGGTGGCACAGATACGCAGTATTTT,CASSLKAGGGTDTQYF
TRBV20-1,.,many,TRBJ1-1,TGCAGTGCTAGAGTGGCGTTGAACACTGAAGCTTTCTTT,CSARVALNTEAFF
TRBV19,TRBD2,few,TRBJ2-1,TGTGCCAGTAGTTCTAGCGGGAGAATTTCGAATGAGCAGTTCTTC,CASSSSGRISNEQFF
TRBV7-9,TRBD1,many,TRBJ2-7,TGTGCCAGCAGCTTCGCCGGGACAGGGGACCACGAGCAGTACTTC,CASSFAGTGDHEQYF
TRBV20-1,TRBD2,.,TRBJ2-5,TGCAGTGCTAGAGGGAGTAGCGGGAGAACCCAAGAGACCCAGTACTTC,CSARGSSGRTQETQYF
TRBV12-3/TRBV12-4,.,many,TRBJ1-1,TGTGCCAGCAGTTTTTTGACGAACACTGAAGCTTTCTTT,CASSFLTNTEAFF
TRBV5-6,.,many,TRBJ2-3,TGTGCCAGCAGCCCGGACATAATCACAGATACGCAGTATTTT,CASSPDIITDTQYF
TRBV6-1,.,few,TRBJ1-6,TGTGCCAGCAGAGCCGGGACCAAAGCCAGCTCCTATAATTCACCCCTCCACTTT,CASRAGTKASSYNSPLHF
TRBV28,.,many,TRBJ2-7,TGTGCCAGCAGTTTGCGGGGGCACTACGAGCAGTACTTC,CASSLRGHYEQYF
TRBV2,.,many,TRBJ2-5,TGTGCCAGCATTTCGGTAGAGACCCAGTACTTC,CASISVETQYF
TRBV30,.,few,TRBJ1-5,TGTGCCTGCACGAGAGACGGGACACCATTTGGGAACAATCAGCCCCAGCATTTT,CACTRDGTPFGNNQPQHF
TRBV4-2,TRBD2,.,TRBJ2-7,TGTGCCAGCAGCCCCAGAGCGGGTCGGGAGGACTACGAGCAGTACTTC,CASSPRAGREDYEQYF
TRBV20-1,TRBD2,.,TRBJ2-1,TGCAGTGCTAGCAGAAGGGAGGGAAGCTCCTACAATGAGCAGTTCTTC,CSASRREGSSYNEQFF
TRBV3-2,.,many,TRBJ2-3,TGTGCCAGCAAACCGGGACTAGCGGTAGATACGCAGTATTTT,CASKPGLAVDTQYF
TRBV2,TRBD1,.,TRBJ2-1,TGTGCCAGCAGTGGGGGGACAGGGTGGGCTGAGCAGTTCTTC,CASSGGTGWAEQFF
TRBV28,TRBD2,many,TRBJ2-4,TGTGCCAGCAGCCTCTCTGGCGGGAGGGCCCGGAACATTCAGTACTTC,CASSLSGGRARNIQYF
TRBV6-4,.,.,TRBJ1-2,TGTGCCAGCAGTTCAACGCAGGGGTCCTATGGCTACACCTTC,CASSSTQGSYGYTF
TRBV10-3,.,few,TRBJ2-7,TGTGCCATCAGTGAGCTGACGCGCGAGCAGTACTTC,CAISELTREQYF
TRBV4-1,TRBD1,few,TRBJ1-1,TGCGCCAGCAGCCAGGGGGACAGCCCTGAAGCTTTCTTT,CASSQGDSPEAFF
TRBV6-1,.,.,TRBJ1-1,TGTGCCACCCTTGGGACGACTGAAGCTTTCTTT,CATLGTTEAFF
TRBV2,TRBD1,many,TRBJ2-7,TGTGCCAGCAGGGGACAGAGCTACGAGCAGTACTTC,CASRGQSYEQYF
TRBV29-1,.,few,TRBJ2-2,TGCAGCGTTGTTGTAGGGGGGGAGCTGTTTTTT,CSVVVGGELFF
TRBV4-3,.,.,TRBJ2-7,TGCGCCAGCAGCCAAGAACAAACCTACGAGCAGTACTTC,CASSQEQTYEQYF
TRBV6-1,TRBD2,few,TRBJ2-3,TGTGCCAGCACCCGCAGCCCAAGGCTGCTAGCGGGAGCGAAGTTCACAGATACGCAGTATTTT,CASTRSPRLLAGAKFTDTQYF
TRBV6-1,.,.,TRBJ1-2,TGTGCCAGCAGTGAATCTAGTGGGGGATTCTATGGCTACACCTTC,CASSESSGGFYGYTF
TRBV30,.,many,TRBJ2-1,TGTGCCTGGAGTGTAAAGGGGGTTTCCTACAATGAGCAGTTCTTC,CAWSVKGVSYNEQFF